This is a list of T cell receptor beta chains from one sample in a study of CD8 T cells in Susac syndrome. TCRdb independently ran MiXCR on the immunoSEQ multiplex PCR reads; one entry per CDR3 protein. The sample lists about 210,000 distinct CDR3 sequences, about 96% seen once, with 0.085% to 0.1% in the top ten. Sequenced material: CD4+ T cells from PBMCs. These receptors all stem from a human donor with multiple sclerosis. CDR3s include the opening cysteine and the closing phenylalanine or tryptophan. A D gene is named only where the DNA matches it firmly. Clone size, where shown, is once, few, many, or a class for clones that have expanded.

D	J	size	V	CDR3	DNA
NA	TRBJ1-5	NA	TRBV29-1	CSVVADVNQPQHF	TGCAGCGTTGTGGCGGACGTCAATCAGCCCCAGCATTTT
NA	TRBJ2-3	NA	TRBV14	CASRALESTDTQYF	TGTGCCAGCAGAGCCCTGGAAAGCACAGATACGCAGTATTTT
TRBD1	TRBJ2-1	NA	TRBV30	CAWLTWDRGSYNEQFF	TGTGCCTGGCTGACCTGGGACAGGGGTTCCTACAATGAGCAGTTCTTC
TRBD2	TRBJ2-1	NA	TRBV14	CASSLTGLAGATLF	TGTGCCAGCAGCCTTACCGGACTAGCGGGAGCAACGCTCTTC
NA	TRBJ2-3	NA	TRBV27	CASSPPGHRRRQDVQYF	TGTGCCAGCAGCCCCCCGGGCCACAGACGTCGCCAGGATGTGCAGTATTTT
NA	TRBJ1-1	NA	TRBV30	CAYQTGHTEAFF	TGTGCCTACCAAACTGGGCACACTGAAGCTTTCTTT
TRBD2	TRBJ2-1	NA	TRBV5-1	CASRAGTSYNEQFF	TGCGCCAGCAGGGCCGGGACTAGTTACAATGAGCAGTTCTTC
NA	TRBJ1-2	NA	TRBV3-1	CASSQARSPYGYTF	TGTGCCAGCAGCCAGGCTCGTTCACCCTATGGCTACACCTTC
NA	TRBJ2-5	NA	TRBV27	CASSLPGVETQYF	TGTGCCAGCAGTTTACCAGGGGTCGAGACCCAGTACTTC
NA	TRBJ2-7	few	TRBV18	CASSPRGLYEQYF	TGTGCCAGCTCACCACGGGGCCTCTACGAGCAGTACTTC
TRBD2	TRBJ2-2	once	TRBV5-1	CASSYGLAGGRTGELFF	TGCGCCAGCAGCTACGGACTAGCGGGGGGGCGCACCGGGGAGCTGTTTTTT
NA	TRBJ1-2	NA	TRBV7-2	CASSYPSTGAGGYTF	TGTGCCAGCAGCTACCCCAGTACGGGGGCGGGTGGCTACACCTTC
NA	TRBJ2-1	NA	TRBV29-1	CSVDPGTALSYNEQFF	TGCAGCGTTGATCCCGGGACCGCCCTCTCCTACAATGAGCAGTTCTTC
NA	TRBJ2-5	NA	TRBV29-1	CSVGQLQETQYF	TGCAGCGTCGGACAGCTCCAAGAGACCCAGTACTTC
TRBD2	TRBJ2-5	NA	TRBV7-8	CASSLADRLARQETQYF	TGTGCCAGCAGCTTAGCGGATCGACTAGCGAGGCAAGAGACCCAGTACTTC
TRBD1	TRBJ1-1	NA	TRBV11-1	CASCRTGNSEAFF	TGTGCCAGCTGCAGGACAGGGAATTCTGAAGCTTTCTTT
NA	TRBJ2-1	NA	TRBV9	CASSVKDEAEQFF	TGTGCCAGCAGCGTTAAAGATGAAGCGGAGCAGTTCTTC
TRBD1	TRBJ2-4	NA	TRBV20-1	CSARDGTGVNIQYF	TGCAGTGCTAGAGATGGGACAGGGGTAAACATTCAGTACTTC
NA	TRBJ2-4	NA	TRBV27	CASSFDRLAKNIQYF	TGTGCCAGCAGTTTTGATCGACTAGCCAAAAACATTCAGTACTTC
NA	TRBJ2-6	few	TRBV5-1	CASSLEGSGANVLTF	TGTGCCAGCAGTTTAGAGGGTTCTGGGGCCAACGTCCTGACTTTC
NA	TRBJ1-4	NA	TRBV20-1	CSARMGNGEKLFF	TGCAGTGCTAGAATGGGAAATGGGGAAAAACTGTTTTTT
NA	TRBJ2-5	NA	TRBV14	CASSQDSNTEETQYF	TGTGCCAGCAGCCAAGATTCGAACACCGAAGAGACCCAGTACTTC
TRBD1	TRBJ2-1	NA	TRBV2	CASSGDRGNEQFF	TGTGCCAGCAGTGGGGACAGGGGCAATGAGCAGTTCTTC
NA	TRBJ2-2	NA	TRBV3-1	CASSQEGTGELFF	TGTGCCAGCAGCCAGGAGGGCACCGGGGAGCTGTTTTTT
TRBD2	TRBJ2-3	NA	TRBV27	CASSPSGRAPVGTQYF	TGTGCCAGCAGCCCTAGTGGGAGGGCCCCGGTTGGTACGCAGTATTTT
TRBD1	TRBJ2-1	NA	TRBV12-5	CASGFGTVQFF	TGTGCTAGTGGTTTCGGGACAGTGCAGTTCTTC
NA	TRBJ1-6	NA	TRBV3-1	CASSQGPNSPLHF	TGTGCCAGCAGCCAAGGCCCGAATTCACCCCTCCACTTT
NA	TRBJ1-6	NA	TRBV7-9	CASSPRGVRPLHF	TGTGCCAGCAGCCCACGGGGGGTGAGGCCCCTCCACTTT
TRBD2	TRBJ2-1	NA	TRBV7-8	CASSLVGRGEQFF	TGTGCCAGCAGCTTAGTCGGGAGGGGTGAGCAGTTCTTC
NA	TRBJ2-1	NA	TRBV2	CASRVGGRNEQFF	TGTGCCAGCCGAGTTGGGGGTCGGAATGAGCAGTTCTTC
TRBD2	TRBJ2-7	NA	TRBV29-1	CSVALRIAGDYEQYF	TGCAGCGTTGCCTTGCGGATAGCGGGAGACTACGAGCAGTACTTC
NA	TRBJ1-6	NA	TRBV20-1	CSTRGYNSPLHF	TGCTCGACGCGGGGCTATAATTCACCCCTCCACTTT
NA	TRBJ1-2	NA	TRBV14	CASSQAFRSGYTF	TGTGCCAGCAGCCAAGCTTTTCGGTCTGGCTACACCTTC
NA	TRBJ1-2	NA	TRBV4-1	CASSQAAGPDYGYTF	TGCGCCAGCAGCCAAGCGGCAGGGCCGGACTATGGCTACACCTTC
NA	TRBJ2-1	few	TRBV12-5	CASGLLDNEQFF	TGTGCTAGTGGTTTGTTGGACAATGAGCAGTTCTTC
NA	TRBJ2-2	NA	TRBV4-1	CASSQVGGGRGAVF	TGCGCCAGCAGCCAAGTCGGAGGCGGGCGGGGAGCTGTTTTT
TRBD2	TRBJ2-4	NA	TRBV3-1	CASSPLTSGIQNIQYF	TGTGCCAGCAGCCCGCTGACTAGCGGGATACAAAACATTCAGTACTTC
NA	TRBJ2-5	NA	TRBV2	CASSGEGSETQYF	TGTGCCAGCAGTGGTGAGGGTTCAGAGACCCAGTACTTC
NA	TRBJ2-7	NA	TRBV29-1	CSVEVYPGRYEQYF	TGCAGCGTTGAAGTCTATCCCGGGAGATACGAGCAGTACTTC
NA	TRBJ2-3	NA	TRBV12-3/TRBV12-4	CASSRMGTDTQYF	TGTGCCAGCAGCCGCATGGGAACAGATACGCAGTATTTT
TRBD2	TRBJ2-3	NA	TRBV29-1	CSVDGGRAPDTQYF	TGCAGCGTTGATGGCGGGAGGGCCCCAGATACGCAGTATTTT
TRBD1	TRBJ1-2	NA	TRBV3-1	CASSQEGQGSGYTF	TGTGCCAGCAGCCAAGAGGGACAGGGCAGTGGCTACACCTTC
TRBD2	TRBJ2-3	NA	TRBV29-1	CSVEIRLAGADTQYF	TGCAGCGTTGAAATTCGGCTAGCGGGAGCCGATACGCAGTATTTT
TRBD2	TRBJ2-1	NA	TRBV2	CASSPSGGLVGEQFF	TGTGCCAGCTCCCCTAGCGGGGGTCTGGTCGGTGAGCAGTTCTTC
NA	TRBJ2-1	NA	TRBV5-1	CASSFMPASYNEQFF	TGCGCCAGCAGCTTCATGCCAGCGAGTTACAATGAGCAGTTCTTC
TRBD2	TRBJ2-1	NA	TRBV6-5	CASSYGSGILEQFF	TGTGCCAGCAGTTACGGTAGCGGGATTCTTGAGCAGTTCTTC
TRBD2	TRBJ2-5	NA	TRBV9	CASSVEPSGSLGTQYF	TGTGCCAGCAGCGTAGAGCCTAGCGGGAGCCTGGGGACCCAGTACTTC
NA	TRBJ2-3	NA	TRBV7-9	CASSTGTVVTDTQYF	TGTGCCAGCAGCACCGGGACTGTAGTCACAGATACGCAGTATTTT
TRBD1	TRBJ2-7	NA	TRBV20-1	CSAREGGRYEQYF	TGCAGTGCTAGGGAAGGGGGCCGATACGAGCAGTACTTC
NA	TRBJ1-5	once	TRBV12-3/TRBV12-4	CASFISGGNQPQHF	TGTGCCAGCTTCATCTCTGGTGGCAATCAGCCCCAGCATTTT
NA	TRBJ2-7	NA	TRBV4-2	CASSHYIRTASYEQYF	TGTGCCAGCAGCCACTACATACGGACAGCTAGCTACGAGCAGTACTTC
NA	TRBJ2-3	NA	TRBV28	CASSLGTTDTQYF	TGTGCCAGCAGTTTAGGGACTACAGATACGCAGTATTTT
NA	TRBJ2-7	NA	TRBV2	CASLYPLSYEQYF	TGTGCCAGTCTTTATCCCCTCTCCTACGAGCAGTACTTC
NA	TRBJ1-3	NA	TRBV9	CASSVETTFSGNTIYF	TGTGCCAGCAGCGTCGAGACAACCTTCTCTGGAAACACCATATATTTT
NA	TRBJ1-5	NA	TRBV3-1	CASSQGQHQPQHF	TGTGCCAGCAGCCAAGGACAGCATCAGCCCCAGCATTTT
NA	TRBJ2-1	NA	TRBV6-1	CASSAGQGSYNEQFF	TGTGCCAGCAGTGCCGGCCAGGGTTCCTACAATGAGCAGTTCTTC
NA	TRBJ1-4	NA	TRBV7-9	CASSPAGKTNEKLFF	TGTGCCAGCAGCCCAGCCGGGAAAACTAATGAAAAACTGTTTTTT
NA	TRBJ2-3	once	TRBV11-3	CASSLGGPRTDTQYF	TGTGCCAGCAGCTTGGGCGGGCCCCGCACAGATACGCAGTATTTT
NA	TRBJ1-1	NA	TRBV7-9	CASSLDQMNTEAFF	TGTGCCAGCAGCTTAGACCAGATGAACACTGAAGCTTTCTTT